Given below is one TCR beta chain in context. This specimen comes from a study of blood T cell repertoires in COVID-19. Participant ages covered about 18 to 89 years across 20 to 30 US areas. Membership in each cohort depended on participant-reported clinical history. Study processing details: From reference gene primer amplification, estimates of nucleated cell counts were derived. Data came from immunoSEQ multiplex PCR; TCRdb stores just in-frame clones and leaves some out. V and J calls plus clone size are reproduced from that table; the DNA served to infer D and trimming. The sample shows about 230,000 clones, 70% to 90% of them seen only once. Trimming shortened V by 2 bases and J by 5 bases, and 13 bases separated the two germline ends. Per germline, CDR1 GTSNPN and CDR2 SVGIG (reference sequence). The CDR3 totals 14 residues.

This sequence was found in a man between 25 and 39 years old who had recovered from COVID-19. Sequenced material: PBMCs or T cells enriched from blood (not recorded which). This chain links TRBV30 with TRBJ1-5; D might be TRBD1 (6 bases). The CDR3 DNA follows: TGTGCCTGGAGTACAGGGAGGGGGGATCAGCCCCAGCATTTT. Translated: CAWSTGRGDQPQHF.